This TCR beta chain is drawn from a study of chemoradiotherapy in HPV16-positive cancers. In germline, CDR1 is LGHNA, CDR2 YNFKEQ. The CDR3 extends over 11 amino acids. The V and J ends lost 8 bases and 6 bases respectively, with 7 bases between them. Note on this clone: What it binds is not known.

Study-level findings and limits: The functional HPV-specific definition rests on just two HPV16-positive patients.

The data were produced by immunoSEQ multiplex PCR, yet TCRdb's version contains in-frame clones alone and is incomplete. The sample lists 13,000 or so clones, 70% to 90% occurring once. The source is a human donor with HPV-associated anogenital cancer. Sample: blood, taken from a patient who underwent chemoradiotherapy. The chain is built from TRBV4-2 and TRBJ1-4, with no clear D. CDR3 nucleotide sequence: TGTGCCAGCGGTCAGTATGAAAAACTGTTTTTT. It yields the protein CASGQYEKLFF.